This TCR beta chain was sequenced for a study of shared clonotypes between healthy human individuals. The data were produced by immunoSEQ multiplex PCR, yet TCRdb's version contains in-frame clones alone and is incomplete. The sample shows about 2.2 million clones, approximately 94% of them seen only once. Germline values: CDR1 SGHNT, CDR2 YYREEE (reference sequence). This CDR3 contains 17 residues. The ends lost 0 bases at V and 4 bases at J; junction bases unmatched: 8. Positively selected for CCR7, the CD45RO-negative cells used as naive CD8 cells excluded terminally differentiated effector memory CD45RA+ cells. All donors qualified as healthy HIV-negative adults and had experienced no recent acute infections or vaccinations.

This sequence was found in a man younger than 35 in good health. Some clones in this sample may be carry-over from other donors' samples. V and J are TRBV5-4 and TRBJ2-3, with TRBD2 matching over 10 bases. What was sequenced was naive CD8+ T cells from PBMCs. In nucleotides, the CDR3 is TGTGCCAGCAGCTTGGGCCTACTAGCGGGAAAGGCAGATACGCAGTATTTT. Translating it yields CASSLGLLAGKADTQYF.